This entry lists 25 T cell receptor beta chains sequenced from one sample in a study of T cell repertoires in cytomegalovirus infection. One entry per CDR3 protein, called by TCRdb with MiXCR from the reads. This table has some 800,000 distinct CDR3 sequences, around a third appearing once. Their antigen targets remain unknown. The sequences come from cultured CD8+ T cells from PBMCs, collected from culture after CMV antigen stimulation. Source of these receptors: a human donor in good health (CMV status not recorded). Some clones in this sample may be carry-over from other donors' samples.

The chain carries TRBV11-2 and TRBJ2-4; no firm D call. The germline V gene has CDR1 SGHAT and CDR2 FQNNGV. The CDR3 contains 16 residues. The V and J ends lost 5 bases and 0 bases respectively, with 14 bases between them. The DNA of the CDR3 is TGTGCCAGCAGCCCCTACTCGAGAATAGCCAAAAACATTCAGTACTTC. It is translated as CASSPYSRIAKNIQYF.

This clonotype was counted a few times. V is TRBV20-1 and J is TRBJ2-1; D uncertain. This CDR3 spans 14 amino acids. V lost 3 bases and J 2 bases, leaving 11 bases between the germline ends. Germline V lookup: CDR1 DFQATT, CDR2 SNEGSKA (reference sequence). This CDR3 is CSASAVRTYNEQFF. CDR3 nucleotide sequence: TGCAGTGCTAGTGCAGTCAGGACCTACAATGAGCAGTTCTTC.

This clonotype was seen a few times. The rearrangement joins TRBV10-3 to TRBJ2-7; possible D gene TRBD2, 6 bases. V lost 10 bases to trimming and J lost 2 bases, with 15 bases between them. The CDR3 is made up of 13 amino acids. CDR1 and CDR2 (germline): ENHRY, SYGVKD. The CDR3 DNA sequence: TGTGCCACCCAACCCTCGGGGGCCTACGAGCAGTACGTC. Residues: CATQPSGAYEQYV.

The V gene is TRBV11-2, the J gene TRBJ2-5, with TRBD2 as a possible D gene (6 bases). Germline loops: CDR1 SGHAT, CDR2 FQNNGV. Deletions cut 0 bases from V and 1 base from J, with 15 bases between. The CDR3 totals 17 residues. The CDR3 DNA reads TGTGCCAGCAGCTTAGATTTTTTCAACGGGGGCCAAGAGACCCAGTACTTC. Translating gives CASSLDFFNGGQETQYF.

The V gene is TRBV12-3 or TRBV12-4, the J gene TRBJ2-1, with TRBD2 matching 8 bases. CDR3 length equals 13 residues. V shed 7 bases, J shed 9 bases, and the junction held 8 bases outside the gene matches. The CDR3 is CASTPGGRVEQFF. The CDR3 DNA reads TGTGCCAGCACCCCGGGAGGGAGGGTTGAGCAGTTCTTC.

The chain employs TRBV7-9 and TRBJ2-1, with 8 bases that match TRBD1. The germline CDR1 and CDR2 sequences are SEHNR and FQNEAQ (reference sequence). CDR3 size: 16 residues. Trimming at V came to 4 bases and at J to 1 base, leaving 6 bases not matched to a gene. The CDR3: CASSSTGDSSYNEQFF. The CDR3 DNA follows: TGTGCCAGCAGCTCGACAGGGGATTCTTCCTACAATGAGCAGTTCTTC.

This clonotype was picked up a small number of times. The V gene is TRBV25-1, the J gene TRBJ1-2; no clear D. Germline V lookup: CDR1 MGHDK, CDR2 SYGVNS. The V end was cut by 4 bases, the J end by 7 bases, with 7 bases between. This CDR3 has 11 residues. The CDR3 loop is CASSVAAGYTF. CDR3 DNA: TGTGCCAGCAGTGTCGCGGCTGGCTACACCTTC.

The chain uses TRBV19 and TRBJ2-5; D unclear. V lost 4 bases and J 5 bases, leaving 11 bases between the germline ends. The CDR3 totals 13 residues. CDR1 is LNHDA, CDR2 SQIVND, per germline (reference sequence). CDR3 sequence (DNA): TGTGCCAGTAGTAGCCTTCCTGGGGAGACCCAGTACTTC. It translates to CASSSLPGETQYF.

The chain carries TRBV6-1 and TRBJ2-1; D call uncertain. The germline V gene encodes CDR1 MNHNS and CDR2 SASEGT. Trimming removed 6 bases at V and 7 bases at J, with 10 bases between. The CDR3 runs 12 residues. CDR3 sequence: CASRTDGNEQFF. The CDR3 nucleotides are TGTGCCAGCAGAACGGATGGGAATGAGCAGTTCTTC.

This clonotype was observed at least ten times. This chain joins TRBV19 and TRBJ1-5, with 9 bases matching TRBD1. Trimming removed 5 bases from V and 2 bases from J; junction bases left unmatched: 4. CDR3 length: 15 amino acids. Per germline, CDR1 LNHDA and CDR2 SQIVND (reference sequence). CDR3 amino acids: CASSAGQGRNQPQHF. The CDR3 DNA follows: TGTGCCAGTAGTGCTGGACAGGGGCGCAATCAGCCCCAGCATTTT.

This clonotype was recorded only once. The chain is built from TRBV20-1 and TRBJ2-4, with D tentatively TRBD1 (5 bases). CDR3 length equals 16 residues. Germline values: CDR1 DFQATT, CDR2 SNEGSKA (reference sequence). Deletions cut 3 bases from V and 2 bases from J, with 17 bases between. The CDR3 loop is CSARRQGVWTKNIQYF. CDR3 DNA sequence: TGCAGTGCTAGGCGTCAGGGCGTTTGGACCAAAAACATTCAGTACTTC.

As to this clonotype: An end of the junction differs from the germline gene, which may be a read error. The chain uses TRBV7-6 and TRBJ1-4; D remains unclear. Germline CDR1 reads SGHVS; CDR2 reads FNYEAQ. The CDR3 runs to 14 residues. The CDR3 here is CASSLNGDNERLFF. CDR3 nucleotides: TGTGCCAGCAGCTTAAACGGTGATAATGAAAGACTGTTTTTT.

V and J are TRBV7-6 and TRBJ2-7; D is possibly TRBD1 or TRBD2 (5 bases each). Trimming stripped 4 bases from V and 5 bases from J, with 15 bases between. Germline loops: CDR1 SGHVS, CDR2 FNYEAQ. CDR3 size: 14 residues. For the CDR3, the DNA is TGTGCCAGCAGCTCATCCTTTTTGGGGGACGAGCAGTACTTC. This sequence encodes CASSSSFLGDEQYF. The whole variable domain, remainder taken from reference TRBV7-6 and TRBJ2-7, is GAGVSQSPRYKVTKRGQDVALRCDPISGHVSLYWYRQALGQGPEFLTYFNYEAQQDKSGLPNDRFSAERPEGSISTLTIQRTEQRDSAMYRCASSSSFLGDEQYFGPGTRLTVT.

This clonotype occurred a few times. The V call is TRBV29-1, the J call TRBJ1-1; weak D call: TRBD1 (5 bases). The CDR3 has 14 residues. The germline CDR1 and CDR2 sequences are SQVTM and ANQGSEA. Between the trimmed V and J ends, which lost 4 bases and 2 bases, there was a span of 14 bases. CDR3 protein: CSVAAPGVNTEAFF. The CDR3 DNA sequence: TGCAGCGTTGCAGCACCGGGGGTTAACACTGAAGCTTTCTTT. Complete variable domain (other parts from reference TRBV29-1 and TRBJ1-1): SAVISQKPSRDICQRGTSLTIQCQVDSQVTMMFWYRQQPGQSLTLIATANQGSEATYESGFVIDKFPISRPNLTFSTLTVSNMSPEDSSIYLCSVAAPGVNTEAFFGQGTRLTVV.

In this sample, this clonotype turned up many times. The chain joins TRBV7-6 to TRBJ2-7, with 10 nucleotides matching TRBD1. This CDR3 spans 16 amino acids. Germline CDR1 is SGHVS and CDR2 is FNYEAQ. Trimming took 3 bases from V and 2 from J; bases not matched to a gene: 7. CDR3 in DNA: TGTGCCAGCAGCTTCGGAGGGGGACAGGGGCCCTACGAGCAGTACTTC. This translates into CASSFGGGQGPYEQYF.

The V and J genes are TRBV20-1 and TRBJ2-5; the D gene is possibly TRBD1 (6 bases). V lost 3 bases to trimming and J lost 0 bases, with 14 bases between them. The CDR3 contains 15 residues. Germline CDR1 and CDR2: DFQATT and SNEGSKA (reference sequence). In nucleotides, the CDR3 is TGCAGTGCTAGGCGGACTCAGGGGTACCAAGAGACCCAGTACTTC. Translating gives CSARRTQGYQETQYF.

This clonotype was detected only a few times. CDR3 coding DNA: TGTGCCAGCAGCTTAGCGCTAAGACAGGAGAACACTGAAGCTTTCTTT. As protein: CASSLALRQENTEAFF. The chain carries TRBV7-9 and TRBJ1-1, with D perhaps matching TRBD1 (6 bases). V dropped 0 bases and J dropped 1 base, with 12 bases sitting between them. Germline lookup yields CDR1 SEHNR and CDR2 FQNEAQ (reference sequence). CDR3 size: 16 residues.

This clonotype was counted between two and nine times. The chain links TRBV6-1 to TRBJ2-1, with D possibly TRBD2 on 5 matching bases. Germline V lookup: CDR1 MNHNS, CDR2 SASEGT. Trimming removed 2 bases from V and 6 bases from J, with 11 bases in between. This CDR3 is 14 amino acids long. The CDR3 nucleotides are TGTGCCAGCAGTGAACGGCTAGCTTCCAATGAGCAGTTCTTC. This codes for CASSERLASNEQFF.

This clonotype was counted only a few times. This chain joins TRBV27 and TRBJ2-1; TRBD2 aligns across 11 bases. The V and J ends lost 7 bases and 7 bases, in that order; junction bases with no gene match: 9. CDR1 MNHEY and CDR2 SMNVEV come from the germline V gene (reference sequence). The CDR3 is 15 amino acids. The CDR3 DNA follows: TGTGCCAGCATCAATAGCGGGGGGGCAGGAAATGAGCAGTTCTTC. This encodes CASINSGGAGNEQFF.

This clonotype was recorded a few times. The CDR3: CASSPSLAGTDTQYF. The CDR3, as DNA: TGCGCCAGCAGCCCTTCACTAGCGGGGACAGATACGCAGTATTTT. The chain uses TRBV4-3 and TRBJ2-3; 10 nucleotides match TRBD2. Looked up from germline, CDR1 is LGHNA and CDR2 is YSLEER. The length of the CDR3 is 15 residues. Trimming removed 4 bases from V and 3 bases from J; junction bases left unmatched: 4.

This clonotype was picked up many times. The chain uses TRBV7-6 and TRBJ2-3, with D uncertain. Trimming shortened V by 5 bases and J by 0 bases, and 6 bases separated the two germline ends. Germline lookup yields CDR1 SGHVS and CDR2 FNYEAQ. This CDR3 contains 13 residues. The chain's CDR3 is CASSPLSTDTQYF. The CDR3, as DNA: TGTGCCAGCAGCCCCCTTAGCACAGATACGCAGTATTTT.

This clonotype was counted a few times. The chain employs TRBV7-6 and TRBJ2-2; tentatively, D is TRBD1 (6 bases). Germline V CDR1 and CDR2: SGHVS, FNYEAQ. CDR3 length: 16 amino acids. Trimming took 2 bases from V and 0 from J, leaving 10 bases between them. The CDR3 loop is CASSLFRGANTGELFF. Here the CDR3 DNA reads TGTGCCAGCAGCTTATTCAGGGGAGCGAACACCGGGGAGCTGTTTTTT.

In nucleotides, the CDR3 is TGTGCCACCAGCAGAGAACTACTGAACACCGGGGAGCTGTTTTTT. It specifies CATSRELLNTGELFF. This chain connects TRBV15 to TRBJ2-2, with unresolved D. There are 15 residues in the CDR3. V was clipped by 0 bases and J by 1 base, with 6 bases between them. The germline V gene encodes CDR1 LNHNV and CDR2 YYDKDF (reference sequence).

The chain links TRBV5-1 to TRBJ2-3; D might be TRBD2 (5 bases). Deletions cut 1 base from V and 4 bases from J, with 10 bases between. CDR3 length: 14 residues. Germline V CDR1 and CDR2: SGHRS, YFSETQ. CDR3 coding DNA: TGCGCCAGCAGCTTGTTCGACTACCCAGATACGCAGTATTTT. It is translated as CASSLFDYPDTQYF.

The table lists this clonotype with a few counts. The V call is TRBV20-1, the J call TRBJ2-7; no clear D gene. Germline loops: CDR1 DFQATT, CDR2 SNEGSKA (reference sequence). The ends were cut back, 0 bases at V and 6 bases at J, with 12 bases in the middle. This CDR3 contains 13 residues. The CDR3 nucleotides read TGCAGTGCTAGAGATGCCGGGTATGCCGAGCAGTACGTC. Its protein product is CSARDAGYAEQYV.